What follows are 3 T cell receptor beta chains derived from one specimen sequenced in a study of early T cells in non-severe SARS-CoV-2 infection (dated by TCRdb to the early 2020s). The library was made by 5' RACE. Sequenced using a NextSeq 500. TCRdb applied fastp at Q25 and MiXCR to the public reads, then kept only in-frame beta chains. Every entry covers one CDR3 protein and lists the most common genes and DNA from its rows. The sample yields fewer than 40,000 distinct CDR3 sequences; about 6% were counted once. Jointly, the top ten make up 4.8% of the sample. The specimen was whole blood. All receptors come from an adult who was a healthcare worker with PCR-confirmed SARS-CoV-2 infection or an uninfected control (not recorded which).

This clonotype was seen many times. The V and J genes are TRBV5-1 and TRBJ2-7, with 7 bases that match TRBD1. The CDR3 covers 16 residues. V lost 1 base to trimming and J lost 2 bases; unmatched junction nucleotides: 9. Per the germline V gene, CDR1 is SGHRS and CDR2 is YFSETQ. CDR3 bases: TGCGCCAGCAGCTTGATTAGGGACAGTCTTGCCTACGAGCAGTACTTC. Protein: CASSLIRDSLAYEQYF.

The table lists this clonotype with many counts. The chain joins TRBV29-1 to TRBJ2-3, with 7 bases matching TRBD2. The CDR3 is made up of 14 amino acids. Germline values: CDR1 SQVTM, CDR2 ANQGSEA. CDR3 loop: CGGEDAGEWDTQYF. CDR3 sequence (DNA): TGCGGGGGGGAGGACGCGGGAGAGTGGGATACGCAGTATTTT.

Many counts were recorded for this clonotype. V is TRBV25-1 and J is TRBJ2-2; D is undetermined. CDR1 is MGHDK and CDR2 is SYGVNS in the germline V gene. This CDR3 has 15 residues. Trimming pared 6 bases from V and 3 bases from J, leaving 14 bases between. The CDR3 here is CASSPLRRDTGELFF. CDR3 in DNA: TGTGCCAGCAGCCCTTTAAGACGGGACACCGGGGAGCTGTTTTTT.